Below are 28 T cell receptor beta chains sequenced from a single sample in a study of response to subunit inactivated influenza vaccine. MiXCR, applied by TCRdb to the RT-PCR reads, yields one record per CDR3 protein. The sample yields roughly 790,000 distinct CDR3 sequences, 21% seen once. The starting material was PBMCs from blood, obtained about 5 days after vaccination. These receptors were obtained from a man aged 45-65 years who received an inactivated influenza vaccine.

Turning to this clonotype: A read error may produce the germline difference seen at one junction end. The chain is built from TRBV5-1 and TRBJ2-1; TRBD2 aligns across 14 bases. The germline gives CDR1 SGHRS, CDR2 YFSETQ. The CDR3 consists of 17 residues. CDR3 protein: CASNLPGLAGEYNEQFF. The CDR3 DNA reads TGCGCCAGCAACTTGCCGGGACTAGCGGGGGAATACAATGAGCAGTTCTTC.

In its sample, this clonotype was seen a few times. The V gene is TRBV28, the J gene TRBJ2-1; 9 bases match TRBD1. The CDR3 totals 14 residues. J gave up 9 bases and V 6 bases, and 9 bases lay outside the gene matches. The V gene's germline CDR1 is MDHEN and CDR2 SYDVKM. The CDR3 here is CASRPGQGVTEQFF. CDR3 DNA: TGTGCCAGCAGACCGGGACAGGGAGTGACTGAGCAGTTCTTC.

This clonotype appeared a few times. The CDR3 DNA reads as TGCGCCAGCAGCTTGGCCGAGGGGTCCGAGCAGTACTTC. Translation: CASSLAEGSEQYF. The chain joins TRBV5-1 to TRBJ2-7; D may be TRBD1 or TRBD2 (5 bases each). V lost 0 bases to trimming and J lost 6 bases, with 10 bases between them. CDR1 and CDR2 (germline): SGHRS, YFSETQ. The CDR3 loop spans 13 amino acids.

V usage is TRBV7-2 and J usage is TRBJ1-4; possible D gene TRBD1, 6 bases. With 5 bases removed from V and 5 bases from J, the gap between germline ends came to 15 bases. Germline CDR1 SGHTA, CDR2 FQGNSA. The CDR3 is 15 amino acids. Here the CDR3 DNA reads TGTGCCAGCAGCCAACAGGGAGAGAAGAATGAAAAACTGTTTTTT. Translation: CASSQQGEKNEKLFF.

This chain uses TRBV4-1 with TRBJ1-1; D gene uncertain. V lost 3 bases to trimming and J lost 3 bases, with 14 bases between them. The CDR3 is 15 residues long. Germline CDR1 MGHRA, CDR2 YSYEKL. The CDR3 loop is CASSQGRLGDTEAFF. The CDR3, as DNA: TGCGCCAGCAGCCAGGGGAGGCTAGGAGACACTGAAGCTTTCTTT.

The chain has TRBV12-3 or TRBV12-4 and TRBJ1-4, with D unclear. V dropped 8 bases and J dropped 4 bases, with 14 bases sitting between them. The CDR3 has 14 residues. The CDR3 DNA is TGTGCCAGCGGAACGATCGGGATTAATGAAAAACTGTTTTTT. Translated, it gives CASGTIGINEKLFF.

Details on this clonotype: One end of the junction does not line up with germline, which may come from a read error. V is TRBV27 and J is TRBJ2-1; unclear D gene. Germline CDR1 is MNHEY and CDR2 is SMNVEV (reference sequence). The CDR3 spans 14 residues. The CDR3, as DNA: TGTGCCAGCAGTTTATTGCCGCCCTACAATGGGCAGTTCTTC. Translated, it gives CASSLLPPYNGQFF.

Many counts were recorded for this clonotype. The chain joins TRBV5-1 to TRBJ2-7; the D is unclear. Deletions cut 0 bases from V and 5 bases from J, with 9 bases between. This CDR3 is built from 13 residues. Germline-derived CDR1 and CDR2 are SGHRS and YFSETQ. The CDR3 loop is CASSLAARNEQYF. CDR3 bases: TGCGCCAGCAGCTTGGCTGCGAGGAACGAGCAGTACTTC.

This clonotype was counted a few times. This sequence joins TRBV9 and TRBJ2-1; TRBD1 agrees at 7 bases. Germline V lookup: CDR1 SGDLS, CDR2 YYNGEE. Trimming cost V 0 bases and J 8 bases; bases outside gene matches: 8. The CDR3 runs to 15 residues. CDR3 loop: CASSVERGRFHEQFF. In DNA form, the CDR3 reads TGTGCCAGCAGCGTAGAGAGGGGGCGATTTCATGAGCAGTTCTTC. Using reference TRBV9 and TRBJ2-1 for the parts outside the CDR3, the full variable domain is DSGVTQTPKHLITATGQRVTLRCSPRSGDLSVYWYQQSLDQGLQFLIQYYNGEERAKGNILERFSAQQFPDLHSELNLSSLELGDSALYFCASSVERGRFHEQFFGPGTRLTVL.

The chain recombines TRBV3-1 with TRBJ2-1; D uncertain. V gave up 1 base and J gave up 6 bases, with 13 bases separating them. Germline assignment: CDR1 LGHDT and CDR2 YNNKEL (reference sequence). This CDR3 comprises 15 residues. CDR3 residues: CASSQVVYLGNEQFF. CDR3 sequence (DNA): TGTGCCAGCAGCCAAGTGGTCTATCTCGGCAATGAGCAGTTCTTC.

This clonotype was counted a few times. The gene calls are TRBV12-3 or TRBV12-4 and TRBJ2-1; D is possibly TRBD2 (7 bases). V was cut by 8 bases and J by 3 bases, with 17 bases left in between. The length of the CDR3 is 15 residues. As DNA, the CDR3 is TGTGCCAGCGGGGGGGGGCGCTTGGTCTACAATGAGCAGTTCTTC. Its translation: CASGGGRLVYNEQFF.

The chain carries TRBV7-2 and TRBJ2-7; a weak D match, TRBD1 (7 bases). The CDR3 consists of 14 residues. V was shortened by 3 bases and J by 5 bases, with 14 bases between the two germline ends. Looked up from germline, CDR1 is SGHTA and CDR2 is FQGNSA. CDR3 amino acids: CASSLFQGGHEQYF. The DNA of the CDR3 is TGTGCCAGCAGCTTGTTTCAGGGGGGACACGAGCAGTACTTC.

The chain employs TRBV20-1 and TRBJ2-6; 9 bases match TRBD1. V gave up 1 base and J gave up 11 bases; unmatched junction bases: 6. Germline V CDR1 and CDR2: DFQATT, SNEGSKA (reference sequence). The CDR3 contains 14 residues. The CDR3 DNA sequence: TGCAGTGCTAGAGCACAGGGGGCGATAGACGTCCTGACTTTC. Its translation is CSARAQGAIDVLTF.

The rearrangement links TRBV28 to TRBJ2-7; the match to TRBD2 covers 7 bases. The CDR3 covers 13 residues. CDR1 is MDHEN and CDR2 is SYDVKM in the germline V gene. The junction had 12 bases not matched to a gene; V was cut back by 10 bases and J by 6 bases. CDR3 in amino acids: CATLSWGRGEQYF. In DNA form, the CDR3 reads TGTGCCACCCTCAGCTGGGGGAGGGGCGAGCAGTACTTC.

This clonotype showed up just a few times. The rearrangement uses TRBV6-1 and TRBJ2-3; TRBD2 might be the D (6 bases). The CDR3 totals 16 residues. Per germline, CDR1 MNHNS and CDR2 SASEGT. The V end lost 6 bases, the J end lost 3 bases, and 19 bases lay between the germline ends. CDR3 sequence: CASRSLQVAGTDTQYF. The CDR3 region has the DNA TGTGCCAGCAGATCCCTACAGGTGGCGGGGACAGATACGCAGTATTTT.

This clonotype was detected only a few times. The chain couples TRBV5-1 to TRBJ2-5; 12 positions agree with TRBD2. Trimming removed 0 bases from V and 1 base from J; junction bases left unmatched: 1. Germline-derived CDR1 and CDR2 are SGHRS and YFSETQ. The CDR3 length is 16 residues. CDR3 bases: TGCGCCAGCAGCTTGGGGACTAGCGGGATCCAAGAGACCCAGTACTTC. This sequence encodes CASSLGTSGIQETQYF.

The CDR3, as DNA: TGTGCCAGCTCCTTTACTATGGGGACTGAAGCTTTCTTT. Translation: CASSFTMGTEAFF. The V gene is TRBV7-9, the J gene TRBJ1-1; D remains unclear. The CDR3 is 13 residues long. Germline V gives CDR1 SEHNR, CDR2 FQNEAQ (reference sequence). The V gene lost 8 bases and the J gene lost 5 bases, with 15 bases spanning the gap.

A few counts support this clonotype. The chain uses TRBV7-9 and TRBJ2-1; D possibly corresponds to TRBD1 (6 bases). The V end was cut by 2 bases, the J end by 0 bases, with 14 bases between. Looked up from germline, CDR1 is SEHNR and CDR2 is FQNEAQ (reference sequence). The CDR3 contains 17 residues. The CDR3 sequence: CASSLPGHISSYNEQFF. DNA for the CDR3: TGTGCCAGCAGCTTACCGGGACACATAAGCTCCTACAATGAGCAGTTCTTC.

This chain links TRBV19 with TRBJ1-2, with unresolved D. This CDR3 has 13 residues. With 9 bases removed from V and 1 base from J, the gap between germline ends came to 12 bases. Germline V gene data show CDR1 as LNHDA and CDR2 as SQIVND (reference sequence). In DNA, the CDR3 is TGTGCCAGCCGCTGGGAGGGTAACTATGGCTACACCTTC. Its protein is CASRWEGNYGYTF.

The chain employs TRBV7-6 and TRBJ2-5; D unclear. CDR3 size: 13 residues. CDR1 and CDR2 from the germline V gene are SGHVS and FNYEAQ. The V gene lost 7 bases and the J gene lost 4 bases, with 13 bases spanning the gap. CDR3 nucleotides: TGTGCCAGCACCTTTCCGGGCATAGAGACCCAGTACTTC. It yields the protein CASTFPGIETQYF.

V usage is TRBV6-2 or TRBV6-3 and J usage is TRBJ2-7, with 10 bases lining up with TRBD1. Germline lookup yields CDR1 MNHEY and CDR2 SVGEGT. The V segment lost 10 bases and the J segment 6 bases; nucleotides outside the gene matches: 6. The CDR3 contains 12 residues. CDR3 sequence reads: CATWTGGSEQYF. CDR3 nucleotides: TGTGCCACCTGGACAGGGGGTTCCGAGCAGTACTTC.

A few counts support this clonotype. V gene TRBV5-1 combines with J gene TRBJ2-6; D gene ambiguous. The germline V gene has CDR1 SGHRS and CDR2 YFSETQ. V was cut by 3 bases and J by 0 bases, with 13 bases left in between. The CDR3 consists of 17 residues. CDR3 loop: CASSYQKFSSGANVLTF. CDR3 in DNA: TGCGCCAGCAGCTATCAGAAATTCAGCTCTGGGGCCAACGTCCTGACTTTC.

The chain recombines TRBV5-1 with TRBJ1-1; D unclear. Trimming cost V 0 bases and J 3 bases, with 18 bases left between them. CDR1 is SGHRS, CDR2 YFSETQ, per germline. This CDR3 region has 17 residues. Here the CDR3 reads CASSLDGRASMYTEAFF. The CDR3, as DNA: TGCGCCAGCAGCTTGGATGGACGGGCGTCCATGTACACTGAAGCTTTCTTT.

The chain joins TRBV6-1 to TRBJ1-5; D is unresolved. The germline V gene encodes CDR1 MNHNS and CDR2 SASEGT. Trimming shortened V by 6 bases and J by 5 bases, and 11 bases separated the two germline ends. This CDR3 spans 13 amino acids. The CDR3 is CASSRDGYQPQHF. The CDR3 bases are TGTGCCAGCAGCCGCGACGGTTATCAGCCCCAGCATTTT.

Many counts were recorded for this clonotype. This chain links TRBV12-3 or TRBV12-4 with TRBJ2-7; tentative D call: TRBD2 (6 bases). With 8 bases removed from V and 6 bases from J, the gap between germline ends came to 14 bases. CDR3 length: 12 amino acids. This CDR3 reads CASGFGRGEQYF. The CDR3 DNA reads as TGTGCCAGCGGCTTCGGGAGAGGCGAGCAGTACTTC.

This rearrangement joins TRBV5-1 to TRBJ1-6, with 7 bases matching TRBD1. Trimming cost V 1 base and J 5 bases; bases outside gene matches: 3. Germline lookup yields CDR1 SGHRS and CDR2 YFSETQ. The CDR3 extends over 15 amino acids. CDR3 sequence: CASSLPGTDNSPLHF. The CDR3 nucleotides read TGCGCCAGCAGCTTGCCCGGGACAGATAATTCACCCCTCCACTTT.

J is TRBJ1-1 and V is TRBV5-1; D is undetermined. V lost 3 bases and J lost 3, with 12 bases in between. CDR1 SGHRS and CDR2 YFSETQ come from the germline V gene. CDR3 length: 14 residues. The chain's CDR3 is CASSSGDGYTEAFF. CDR3 nucleotides: TGCGCCAGCAGCTCTGGGGATGGGTACACTGAAGCTTTCTTT.

The table lists this clonotype with a few counts. This rearrangement joins TRBV20-1 to TRBJ2-7; possible D gene TRBD2, 5 bases. V lost 0 bases to trimming and J lost 3 bases, with 12 bases between them. The CDR3 runs to 14 residues. Germline V CDR1 and CDR2: DFQATT, SNEGSKA (reference sequence). The CDR3 sequence is CSARDGGLLYEQYF. In nucleotides, the CDR3 is TGCAGTGCTAGAGATGGCGGACTCCTCTACGAGCAGTACTTC.